The 9 T cell receptor beta chains presented below share a single source sample, sequenced in a study of response to subunit inactivated influenza vaccine. Via MiXCR, TCRdb re-called the RT-PCR reads, giving one row per CDR3 protein. The repertoire has 610,000 or so distinct CDR3 sequences, approximately 15% of them found once; the top ten carry roughly 10%. The sequencing here drew on PBMCs from blood, taken approximately 12 days after vaccination. These receptors were taken from a man aged 50 to 60 who received an inactivated influenza vaccine.

In nucleotides, the CDR3 is TGTGCCAGCAGTCCACGGTTCCCCAACTCTGGAAACACCATATATTTT. Its translation: CASSPRFPNSGNTIYF. The chain joins TRBV7-2 to TRBJ1-3; D gene unclear. There are 16 residues in the CDR3. V lost 6 bases to trimming and J lost 0 bases, with 15 bases between them. The germline V gene encodes CDR1 SGHTA and CDR2 FQGNSA. Using reference TRBV7-2 and TRBJ1-3 for the parts outside the CDR3, the full variable domain is GAGVSQSPSNKVTEKGKDVELRCDPISGHTALYWYRQSLGQGLEFLIYFQGNSAPDKSGLPSDRFSAERTGGSVSTLTIQRTQQEDSAVYLCASSPRFPNSGNTIYFGEGSWLTVV.

The chain combines TRBV29-1 with TRBJ2-3; TRBD2 might be the D (5 bases). CDR1 SQVTM and CDR2 ANQGSEA come from the germline V gene. Trimming cost V 4 bases and J 2 bases, with 10 bases left between them. There are 13 residues in the CDR3. In nucleotides, the CDR3 is TGCAGCGTTGCCACTAGTTCCACAGATACGCAGTATTTT. Translated, it gives CSVATSSTDTQYF.

This clonotype was found a few times. The rearrangement links TRBV7-9 to TRBJ2-1, with D unresolved. Germline CDR1 and CDR2: SEHNR and FQNEAQ (reference sequence). V was clipped by 5 bases and J by 6 bases, with 11 bases between them. This CDR3 is built from 13 residues. DNA of the CDR3: TGTGCCAGCAGCCCAACGACCCCCAATGAGCAGTTCTTC. Translated, it gives CASSPTTPNEQFF.

This clonotype has only a few counts. The V call is TRBV10-2, the J call TRBJ2-7; TRBD1 matches 10 bases. There are 15 residues in the CDR3. V shed 0 bases and J 3 bases; nucleotides not matched to a gene: 2. CDR1 and CDR2 (germline): WSHSY, SAAADI. The CDR3 region is CASSESGQGLYEQYF. CDR3 DNA: TGCGCCAGCAGTGAGTCGGGACAGGGGCTCTACGAGCAGTACTTC.

This clonotype appeared a few times. CDR3: CASSFTSGGAGDTQYF. CDR3 sequence (DNA): TGTGCCAGCAGCTTTACTAGCGGGGGGGCCGGAGATACGCAGTATTTT. This chain connects TRBV7-2 to TRBJ2-3; the match to TRBD2 covers 13 bases. CDR3 length: 16 residues. V dropped 3 bases and J dropped 5; count of bases not matched to a gene: 5. From germline, CDR1 is SGHTA and CDR2 FQGNSA. Supplemented by reference TRBV7-2 and TRBJ2-3, the full variable domain reads GAGVSQSPSNKVTEKGKDVELRCDPISGHTALYWYRQSLGQGLEFLIYFQGNSAPDKSGLPSDRFSAERTGGSVSTLTIQRTQQEDSAVYLCASSFTSGGAGDTQYFGPGTRLTVL.

This clonotype showed up just a few times. The chain joins TRBV7-9 to TRBJ2-2; D unresolved. V was pared by 5 bases and J by 0 bases, with 13 bases between. The CDR3 totals 16 residues. Germline V gene lookup returns CDR1 SEHNR and CDR2 FQNEAQ (reference sequence). CDR3 sequence: CASSPNVRSNTGELFF. CDR3 DNA: TGTGCCAGCAGCCCTAACGTTAGATCGAACACCGGGGAGCTGTTTTTT. Together with reference TRBV7-9 and TRBJ2-2, the CDR3 gives the full variable domain: DTGVSQNPRHKITKRGQNVTFRCDPISEHNRLYWYRQTLGQGPEFLTYFQNEAQLEKSRLLSDRFSAERPKGSFSTLEIQRTEQGDSAMYLCASSPNVRSNTGELFFGEGSRLTVL.

In its sample, this clonotype was seen a few times. The chain combines TRBV4-1 with TRBJ2-7, with 9 bases fitting TRBD2. Germline CDR1 reads MGHRA; CDR2 reads YSYEKL. Trimming removed 0 bases from V and 3 bases from J; junction bases left unmatched: 6. The CDR3 runs 16 residues. CDR3 region: CASSQEVAGEGYEQYF. DNA of the CDR3: TGCGCCAGCAGCCAAGAAGTAGCGGGAGAGGGCTACGAGCAGTACTTC.

The chain joins TRBV7-2 to TRBJ2-1; D unresolved. Germline V CDR1 and CDR2: SGHTA, FQGNSA. This CDR3 spans 14 amino acids. V lost 6 bases and J 4 bases, leaving 13 bases between the germline ends. Written as DNA, the CDR3 is TGTGCCAGCAGACAAGCGTACCCTTACAATGAGCAGTTCTTC. Amino acid sequence: CASRQAYPYNEQFF. Looking up the rest from reference TRBV7-2 and TRBJ2-1 gives the full variable domain: GAGVSQSPSNKVTEKGKDVELRCDPISGHTALYWYRQSLGQGLEFLIYFQGNSAPDKSGLPSDRFSAERTGGSVSTLTIQRTQQEDSAVYLCASRQAYPYNEQFFGPGTRLTVL.

As regards this clonotype: The DNA is left out, because the CDR3 cannot be placed on it with certainty; the CDR3 is given as TCRdb lists it. The chain couples TRBV6-1 to TRBJ1-1. The CDR3 totals 13 residues, both ends included. Germline assignment: CDR1 MNHNS and CDR2 SASEGT. CDR3 in amino acids: CASSTVFGSEAFF.